This T cell receptor beta chain came from a study of sequential checkpoint blockade in melanoma. Here immunoSEQ multiplex PCR was the method, and the copy in TCRdb shows in-frame clones only, minus some. In the table there are around 1,700 clones, less than 25% of which are singletons. Sample share makes this clone large (0.1 to 1%). This CDR3 comprises 16 residues. Germline V gives CDR1 MNHGY, CDR2 SAAAGT. V gave up 5 bases and J gave up 3 bases; unmatched junction bases: 9. Noted treatment: randomized to nivolumab then ipilimumab (arm A) or the reverse (arm B). This sequence was found in a human donor with melanoma. The chain combines TRBV6-8 with TRBJ2-2; the match to TRBD2 covers 7 bases. Here the sequenced sample was tumor tissue (inferred from file names), taken from a patient given nivolumab and ipilimumab in sequence. The CDR3 sequence: CASSTAGRGDTGELFF. Written as DNA, the CDR3 is TGTGCCAGCAGTACAGCAGGACGGGGGGACACCGGGGAGCTGTTTTTT.